This TCR beta chain comes out of a study of T cell repertoires in cytomegalovirus infection. Study-level background: Recently identified HLA-C-restricted CMV epitopes were among the peptides used. Public TCR beta signature analysis indicated the presence of both CMV infection and matching HLA type. Study-wide results and caveats: Cumulative frequency of public TCR beta families picked out carriers of CMV plus the relevant HLA.

MiXCR, run by TCRdb on the reads, gives a single entry per CDR3 protein. The repertoire holds some 110,000 distinct CDR3 sequences, with approximately 30% as singletons. This clonotype was counted a single time. Antigen specificity is unknown. CDR1 and CDR2 (germline): SGDLS, YYNGEE. CDR3 length: 16 residues. The trim removed 4 bases at V and 5 bases at J, leaving 7 bases unmatched. This specimen consisted of CD8+ T cells from cultured PBMCs, obtained from culture after CMV antigen stimulation. This receptor was taken from a human donor in good health (CMV status not recorded). Some clones in this sample may be carry-over from other donors' samples. This chain uses TRBV9 with TRBJ2-1, with 12 bases fitting TRBD2. The CDR3, as DNA: TGTGCCAGCAGCACCCGGACTAGCGGGGTCCACAATGAGCAGTTCTTC. This sequence encodes CASSTRTSGVHNEQFF.